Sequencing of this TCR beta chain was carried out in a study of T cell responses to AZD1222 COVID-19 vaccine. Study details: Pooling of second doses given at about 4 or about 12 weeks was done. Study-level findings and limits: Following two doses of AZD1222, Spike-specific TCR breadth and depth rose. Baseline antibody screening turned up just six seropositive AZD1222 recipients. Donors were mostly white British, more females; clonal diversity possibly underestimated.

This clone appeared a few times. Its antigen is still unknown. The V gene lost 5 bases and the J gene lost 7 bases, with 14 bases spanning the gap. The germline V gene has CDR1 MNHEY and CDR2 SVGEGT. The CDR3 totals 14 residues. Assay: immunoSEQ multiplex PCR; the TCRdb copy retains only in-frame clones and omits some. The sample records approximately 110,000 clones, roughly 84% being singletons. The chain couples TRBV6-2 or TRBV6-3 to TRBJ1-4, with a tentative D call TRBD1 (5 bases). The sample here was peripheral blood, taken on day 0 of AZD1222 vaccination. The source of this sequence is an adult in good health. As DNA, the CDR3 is TGTGCCAGCAGTGACAGACTCGGGGGTGAAAAACTGTTTTTT. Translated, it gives CASSDRLGGEKLFF.